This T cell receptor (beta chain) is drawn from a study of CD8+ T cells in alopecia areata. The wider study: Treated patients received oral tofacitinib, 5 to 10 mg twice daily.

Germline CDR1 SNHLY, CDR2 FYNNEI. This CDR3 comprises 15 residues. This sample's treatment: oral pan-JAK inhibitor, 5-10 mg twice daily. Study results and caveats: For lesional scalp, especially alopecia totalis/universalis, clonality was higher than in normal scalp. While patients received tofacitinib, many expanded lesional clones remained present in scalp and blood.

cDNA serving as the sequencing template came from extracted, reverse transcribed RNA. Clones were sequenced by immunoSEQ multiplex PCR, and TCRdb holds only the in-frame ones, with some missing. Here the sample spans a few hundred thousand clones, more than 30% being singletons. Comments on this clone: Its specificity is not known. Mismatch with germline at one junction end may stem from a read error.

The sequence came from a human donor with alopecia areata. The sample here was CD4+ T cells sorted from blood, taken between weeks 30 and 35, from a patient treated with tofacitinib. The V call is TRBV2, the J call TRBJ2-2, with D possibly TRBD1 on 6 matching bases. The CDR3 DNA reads TGTGTCAGCAGTAGTCTGGGCAGGGGCACCGGGGAGCTGTTTTTT. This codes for CVSSSLGRGTGELFF.